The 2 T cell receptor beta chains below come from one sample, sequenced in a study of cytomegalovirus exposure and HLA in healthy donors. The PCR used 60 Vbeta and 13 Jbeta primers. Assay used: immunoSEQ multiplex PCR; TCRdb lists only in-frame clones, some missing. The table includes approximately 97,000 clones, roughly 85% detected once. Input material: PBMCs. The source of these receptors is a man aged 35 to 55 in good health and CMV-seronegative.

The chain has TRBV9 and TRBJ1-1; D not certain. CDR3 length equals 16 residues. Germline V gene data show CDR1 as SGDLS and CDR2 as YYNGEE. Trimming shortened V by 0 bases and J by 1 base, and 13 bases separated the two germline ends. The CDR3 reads CASSVVPPGKNTEAFF. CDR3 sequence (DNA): TGTGCCAGCAGCGTAGTACCACCGGGAAAGAACACTGAAGCTTTCTTT.

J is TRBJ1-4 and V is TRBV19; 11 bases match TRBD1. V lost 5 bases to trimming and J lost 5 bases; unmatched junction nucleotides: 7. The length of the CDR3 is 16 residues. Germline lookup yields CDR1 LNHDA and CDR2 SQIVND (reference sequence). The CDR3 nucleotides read TGTGCCAGTAGTGGGACAGGGGGTAGGCCGAATGAAAAACTGTTTTTT. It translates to CASSGTGGRPNEKLFF.